The rows below give T cell receptor beta chains drawn from one sample of a study of shared clonotypes between healthy human individuals. Produced via immunoSEQ multiplex PCR; TCRdb's table is partial and in-frame only. This table holds a few million clones, more than 90% found once. The sequenced sample was naive CD4+ T cells sorted from blood. These receptors were obtained from a man younger than 35 in good health. Both conserved end residues are part of each CDR3. Each record gives: J gene, V gene, CDR3 protein.

TRBJ1-6,TRBV5-1,CASSLDSNYNSPLHF
TRBJ2-2,TRBV12-5,CASAAGQRHTGELFF
TRBJ1-1,TRBV5-1,CASSLEGRVNTEAFF
TRBJ1-2,TRBV6-5,CASTLTNTLLDGYTF
TRBJ2-1,TRBV7-2,CASSSASPSGRGYNEQFF
TRBJ1-4,TRBV28,CASSRGGEEKLFF
TRBJ2-7,TRBV18,CASSGRKDSDEQYF
TRBJ2-1,TRBV18,CASSRIREQEQFF
TRBJ2-2,TRBV7-9,CASSPGQVANTGELFF
TRBJ2-5,TRBV5-4,CASSLHSGGQEETQYF